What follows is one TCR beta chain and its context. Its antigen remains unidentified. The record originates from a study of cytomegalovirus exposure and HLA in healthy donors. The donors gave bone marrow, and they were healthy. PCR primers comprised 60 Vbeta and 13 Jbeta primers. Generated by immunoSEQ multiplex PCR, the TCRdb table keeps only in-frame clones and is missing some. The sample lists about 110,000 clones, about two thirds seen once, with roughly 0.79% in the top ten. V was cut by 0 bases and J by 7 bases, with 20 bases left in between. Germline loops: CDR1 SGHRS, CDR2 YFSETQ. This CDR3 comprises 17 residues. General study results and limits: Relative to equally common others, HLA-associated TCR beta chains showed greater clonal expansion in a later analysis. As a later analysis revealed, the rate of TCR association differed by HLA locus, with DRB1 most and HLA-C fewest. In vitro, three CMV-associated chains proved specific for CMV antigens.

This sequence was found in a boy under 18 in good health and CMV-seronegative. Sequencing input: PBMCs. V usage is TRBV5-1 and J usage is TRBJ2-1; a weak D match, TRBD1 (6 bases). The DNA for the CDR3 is TGCGCCAGCAGCTTGGCCGAGGGATCAGGGGCAGGGAATGAGCAGTTCTTC. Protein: CASSLAEGSGAGNEQFF.